This is a list of T cell receptor beta chains from one sample in a study of T cell repertoires in cytomegalovirus infection. TCRdb analysed the reads with MiXCR anew, one entry per CDR3 protein. The data show approximately 260,000 distinct CDR3 sequences, more than 15% seen once. Sequencing input: CD8+ T cells from PBMCs. The source of these receptors is a human donor in good health (CMV status not recorded). Some clones in this sample may be carry-over from other donors' samples. The CDR3 runs from the conserved cysteine through the conserved F or W. The D gene is left open where the match is weak. Clone size, where shown, is once, few, many, or a class for clones that have expanded.

v_gene: TRBV28; d_gene: NA; abundance: few; j_gene: TRBJ1-1; CDR3aa: CASTSQEDTEAFF; CDR3nt: TGTGCCAGCACATCCCAGGAGGACACTGAAGCTTTCTTT
v_gene: TRBV28; d_gene: TRBD1; abundance: few; j_gene: TRBJ2-5; CDR3aa: CASRPLDRAIQETQYF; CDR3nt: TGTGCCAGCAGACCACTCGACAGGGCGATTCAAGAGACCCAGTACTTC
v_gene: TRBV27; d_gene: TRBD1; abundance: NA; j_gene: TRBJ2-3; CDR3aa: CANREQGPPPTTDTQYF; CDR3nt: TGTGCCAACAGGGAACAGGGGCCCCCGCCCACCACAGATACGCAGTATTTT
v_gene: TRBV2; d_gene: TRBD2; abundance: NA; j_gene: TRBJ2-5; CDR3aa: CAGWTSGYQETQYF; CDR3nt: TGTGCCGGCTGGACTAGCGGTTACCAAGAGACCCAGTACTTC
v_gene: TRBV4-2; d_gene: NA; abundance: NA; j_gene: TRBJ2-1; CDR3aa: CASSQDEVLLSYNEQFF; CDR3nt: TGTGCCAGCAGCCAAGATGAGGTTCTCCTCTCCTACAATGAGCAGTTCTTC
v_gene: TRBV7-8; d_gene: NA; abundance: few; j_gene: TRBJ1-5; CDR3aa: CASSSGTDNQPQHF; CDR3nt: TGTGCCAGCAGCTCCGGGACGGATAATCAGCCCCAGCATTTT
v_gene: TRBV2; d_gene: NA; abundance: NA; j_gene: TRBJ2-7; CDR3aa: CASIGGGFEYEQYF; CDR3nt: TGTGCCAGCATAGGGGGGGGCTTTGAGTACGAGCAGTACTTC
v_gene: TRBV28; d_gene: NA; abundance: NA; j_gene: TRBJ2-7; CDR3aa: CASSFVDVYEQYF; CDR3nt: TGTGCCAGCAGTTTTGTAGATGTTTACGAGCAGTACTTC
v_gene: TRBV28; d_gene: NA; abundance: few; j_gene: TRBJ1-6; CDR3aa: CASSFPSVERGSFAPLHF; CDR3nt: TGTGCCAGCAGTTTTCCTAGCGTGGAGCGGGGCTCTTTCGCACCCCTCCACTTT
v_gene: TRBV4-3; d_gene: NA; abundance: NA; j_gene: TRBJ2-2; CDR3aa: CASSQDRTSIGELFF; CDR3nt: TGCGCCAGCAGCCAAGATCGTACTAGTATCGGGGAGCTGTTTTTT
v_gene: TRBV7-2; d_gene: NA; abundance: many; j_gene: TRBJ1-6; CDR3aa: CASSLVSGSPLHF; CDR3nt: TGTGCCAGCAGCTTAGTTAGCGGTTCACCCCTCCACTTT
v_gene: TRBV7-9; d_gene: TRBD1; abundance: many; j_gene: TRBJ1-5; CDR3aa: CASSPDRINQPQHF; CDR3nt: TGTGCCAGCAGTCCGGACAGGATTAATCAGCCCCAGCATTTT
v_gene: TRBV7-6; d_gene: NA; abundance: many; j_gene: TRBJ2-1; CDR3aa: CASSLMGAGNEQFF; CDR3nt: TGTGCCAGCAGCTTAATGGGGGCGGGCAATGAGCAGTTCTTC
v_gene: TRBV7-9; d_gene: NA; abundance: many; j_gene: TRBJ2-5; CDR3aa: CASLRGDRETQYF; CDR3nt: TGTGCCAGCCTTCGGGGTGATCGAGAGACCCAGTACTTC
v_gene: TRBV2; d_gene: TRBD1; abundance: few; j_gene: TRBJ2-7; CDR3aa: CASLRDSGYEQYF; CDR3nt: TGTGCCAGCCTCCGGGACAGTGGCTACGAGCAGTACTTC
v_gene: TRBV6-1; d_gene: NA; abundance: many; j_gene: TRBJ1-1; CDR3aa: CASDGTLNTEAFF; CDR3nt: TGTGCCAGCGATGGGACACTGAACACTGAAGCTTTCTTT
v_gene: TRBV5-5; d_gene: NA; abundance: many; j_gene: TRBJ2-5; CDR3aa: CASSPEQGPQETQYF; CDR3nt: TGTGCCAGCAGCCCGGAACAGGGCCCGCAAGAGACCCAGTACTTC
v_gene: TRBV28; d_gene: TRBD2; abundance: many; j_gene: TRBJ2-3; CDR3aa: CASSPVAGGRSTDTQYF; CDR3nt: TGTGCCAGCAGTCCTGTAGCGGGGGGTCGTAGCACAGATACGCAGTATTTT
v_gene: TRBV5-5; d_gene: NA; abundance: many; j_gene: TRBJ2-7; CDR3aa: CASSRPTVGGYEQYF; CDR3nt: TGTGCCAGCAGCAGACCGACAGTCGGAGGCTACGAGCAGTACTTC
v_gene: TRBV11-2; d_gene: NA; abundance: few; j_gene: TRBJ2-3; CDR3aa: CASSLNPENTQYF; CDR3nt: TGTGCCAGCAGCTTAAACCCGGAGAATACGCAGTATTTT
v_gene: TRBV6-4; d_gene: NA; abundance: many; j_gene: TRBJ2-1; CDR3aa: CASSRGGTYNEQFF; CDR3nt: TGTGCCAGCAGTAGGGGAGGTACCTACAATGAGCAGTTCTTC
v_gene: TRBV4-2; d_gene: NA; abundance: NA; j_gene: TRBJ2-3; CDR3aa: CASSQSLGLDTQYF; CDR3nt: TGTGCCAGCAGCCAGTCATTGGGACTAGATACGCAGTATTTT
v_gene: TRBV28; d_gene: NA; abundance: few; j_gene: TRBJ1-5; CDR3aa: CASSWDGFSNQPQHF; CDR3nt: TGTGCCAGCAGTTGGGACGGTTTTAGCAATCAGCCCCAGCATTTT
v_gene: TRBV14; d_gene: NA; abundance: NA; j_gene: TRBJ2-2; CDR3aa: CASSQSVSYDTGELFF; CDR3nt: TGTGCCAGCAGCCAATCGGTTTCCTACGACACCGGGGAGCTGTTTTTT